This T cell receptor beta chain was obtained from a study of cytomegalovirus exposure and HLA in healthy donors. Healthy bone marrow donors formed the donor group. PCR primers comprised 60 Vbeta and 13 Jbeta primers. The repertoire was sequenced with immunoSEQ multiplex PCR; TCRdb's copy has only in-frame clones and lacks some. The top ten hold 4% of the sample, which has 250,000 to 350,000 clones, around 86% seen once. The CDR3 length is 14 residues. Per the germline V gene, CDR1 is SGHAT and CDR2 is FQNNGV. After removal of 5 bases from V and 1 base from J, the junction contained 4 bases not matched to a gene.

Material: PBMCs. This sequence joins TRBV11-2 and TRBJ1-1; TRBD1 agrees at 7 bases. The TCR originated in a man aged 35-49 years in good health and CMV-seropositive. CDR3 DNA: TGTGCCAGCAGCCGAACAGGGGAGAACACTGAAGCTTTCTTT. Protein product: CASSRTGENTEAFF.